This T cell receptor (beta chain) was retrieved from a study of naive and memory T cell subsets. Study-level points and caveats: Possibly reflecting memory cells re-expressing CD45RA, a few larger clonotypes occurred in naive repertoires, especially CD8.

Germline CDR1 is SGHTA and CDR2 is FQGTGA. Deletions cut 1 base from V and 10 bases from J, with 11 bases between. This CDR3 has 13 residues. An equimolar mix of two oligonucleotides served as the beta constant-region primer for TRBC1 and TRBC2. Four rounds of PCR amplified the ligated cDNA using nested alpha and beta constant-region primers plus SP2. From the UMI-ligation and nested PCR reads, TCRdb called clonotypes with MiXCR, one entry per CDR3 protein. Of roughly 100,000 distinct CDR3 sequences in the sample, roughly 15% were seen once. To note about this clonotype: Its target is unknown.

This chain connects TRBV7-3 to TRBJ2-1; D is possibly TRBD2 (6 bases). This clonotype was obtained from a human donor in good health. Material for sequencing was naive CD8+ T cells from blood. CDR3 loop: CASSLIVGREQFF. The CDR3 DNA is TGTGCCAGCAGCTTAATAGTAGGGAGGGAGCAGTTCTTC.